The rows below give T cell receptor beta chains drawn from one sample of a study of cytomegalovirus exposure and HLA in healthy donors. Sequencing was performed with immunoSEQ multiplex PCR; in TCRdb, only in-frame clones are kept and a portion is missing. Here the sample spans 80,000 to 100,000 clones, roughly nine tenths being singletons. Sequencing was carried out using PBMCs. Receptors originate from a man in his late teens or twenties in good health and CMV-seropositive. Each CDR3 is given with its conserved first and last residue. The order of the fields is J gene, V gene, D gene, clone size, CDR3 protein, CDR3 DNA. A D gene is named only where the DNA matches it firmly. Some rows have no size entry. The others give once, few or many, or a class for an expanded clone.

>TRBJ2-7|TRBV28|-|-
CASSLPSLSQDEQYF
TGTGCCAGCAGTTTACCGTCCCTCTCGCAGGACGAGCAGTACTTC
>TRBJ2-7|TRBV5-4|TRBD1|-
CASSLDQGATYEQYF
TGTGCCAGCAGCTTGGATCAGGGGGCGACCTACGAGCAGTACTTC
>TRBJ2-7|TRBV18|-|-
CASSPTTLSSYEQYF
TGTGCCAGCTCACCCACGACACTGTCCTCCTACGAGCAGTACTTC
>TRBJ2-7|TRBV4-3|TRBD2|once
CASSQDVGLAGDEQYF
TGCGCCAGCAGCCAAGACGTGGGGCTAGCGGGAGACGAGCAGTACTTC
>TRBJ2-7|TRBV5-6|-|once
CASSFGKTYEQYF
TGTGCCAGCAGCTTTGGCAAAACCTACGAGCAGTACTTC
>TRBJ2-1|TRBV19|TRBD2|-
CASSISGGENNEQFF
TGTGCCAGTAGTATCAGCGGGGGGGAGAACAATGAGCAGTTCTTC
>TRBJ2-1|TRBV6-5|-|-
CASSRRERREGEQFF
TGTGCCAGCAGCCGCCGGGAAAGACGTGAAGGTGAGCAGTTCTTC
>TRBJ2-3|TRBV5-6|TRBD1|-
CASSYTGQETDTQYF
TGTGCCAGCAGCTACACGGGACAGGAAACAGATACGCAGTATTTT
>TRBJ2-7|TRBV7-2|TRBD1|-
CASSYSIGTGLWEQYF
TGTGCCAGCAGCTATTCGATCGGGACAGGCCTTTGGGAGCAGTACTTC
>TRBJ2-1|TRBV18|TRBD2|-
CASSLTSGSGNEQFF
TGTGCCAGCTCACTCACTAGCGGGAGTGGCAATGAGCAGTTCTTC
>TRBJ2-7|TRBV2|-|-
CASSEGPVNSYEQYF
TGTGCCAGCAGTGAAGGGCCAGTCAACTCCTACGAGCAGTACTTC
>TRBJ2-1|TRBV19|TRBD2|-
CASSTTSGGYNEQFF
TGTGCCAGTAGTACGACTAGCGGGGGGTACAATGAGCAGTTCTTC
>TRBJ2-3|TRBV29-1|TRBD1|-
CSVVIPDRATDTQYF
TGCAGCGTTGTCATCCCGGACAGGGCGACAGATACGCAGTATTTT
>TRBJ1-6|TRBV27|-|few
CASSNRAYSPLHF
TGTGCCAGCAGCAACAGGGCTTACTCACCCCTCCACTTT
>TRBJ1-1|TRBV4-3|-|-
CASSQDRGSNTEAFF
TGCGCCAGCAGCCAAGACAGGGGCTCGAACACTGAAGCTTTCTTT
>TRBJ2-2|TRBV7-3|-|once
CASSSNTGELFF
TGTGCCAGCAGTTCTAACACCGGGGAGCTGTTTTTT
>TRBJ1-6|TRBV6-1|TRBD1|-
CASSPDREFDSPLHF
TGTGCCAGCAGTCCCGACAGGGAATTTGATTCACCCCTCCACTTT
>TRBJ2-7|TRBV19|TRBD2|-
CASRSGGYEQYF
TGTGCCAGTAGGTCCGGGGGGTACGAGCAGTACTTC
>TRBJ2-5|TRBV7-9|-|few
CASSFTRRAGETQYF
TGTGCCAGCAGCTTTACCCGGAGGGCCGGGGAGACCCAGTACTTC
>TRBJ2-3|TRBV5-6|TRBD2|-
CASSPGLAGGADTQYF
TGTGCCAGCAGCCCGGGACTAGCGGGGGGCGCAGATACGCAGTATTTT
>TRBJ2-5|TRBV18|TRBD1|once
CASSSGQGASETQYF
TGTGCCAGCTCATCGGGACAGGGGGCCTCGGAGACCCAGTACTTC
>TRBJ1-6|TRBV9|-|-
CASSEATGPNSPLHF
TGTGCCAGCAGCGAAGCCACAGGGCCCAATTCACCCCTCCACTTT
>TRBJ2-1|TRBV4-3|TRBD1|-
CASSQEGTAYNEQFF
TGCGCCAGCAGCCAAGAAGGGACAGCCTACAATGAGCAGTTCTTC
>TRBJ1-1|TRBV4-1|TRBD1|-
CASRGQPNTEAFF
TGCGCCAGCCGGGGACAGCCGAACACTGAAGCTTTCTTT
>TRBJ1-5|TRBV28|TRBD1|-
CASNGAGGYSNQPQHF
TGTGCCAGTAACGGGGCAGGGGGATATAGCAATCAGCCCCAGCATTTT
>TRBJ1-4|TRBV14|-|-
CASSQVRGEKLFF
TGTGCCAGCAGCCAAGTAAGGGGTGAAAAACTGTTTTTT
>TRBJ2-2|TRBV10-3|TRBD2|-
CAISQQAGGPGELFF
TGTGCCATCAGTCAGCAAGCGGGGGGGCCCGGGGAGCTGTTTTTT
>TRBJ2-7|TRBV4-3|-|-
CASSQDPETYEQYF
TGCGCCAGCAGCCAAGATCCCGAAACTTACGAGCAGTACTTC
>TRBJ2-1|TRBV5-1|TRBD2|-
CASSPPLAGGHNEQFF
TGCGCCAGCAGTCCGCCCCTAGCGGGGGGGCACAATGAGCAGTTCTTC
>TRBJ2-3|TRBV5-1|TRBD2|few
CASSLGLAETDTQYF
TGCGCCAGCAGCTTGGGACTAGCGGAGACAGATACGCAGTATTTT
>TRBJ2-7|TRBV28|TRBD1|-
CASSYPGQREEQYF
TGTGCCAGCAGTTATCCGGGACAGAGGGAAGAGCAGTACTTC
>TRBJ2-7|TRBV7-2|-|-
CASSLGPVNYEQYF
TGTGCCAGCAGCTTAGGGCCAGTGAACTACGAGCAGTACTTC
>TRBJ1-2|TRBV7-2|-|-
CASSPPGHYYGYTF
TGTGCCAGCAGCCCACCGGGACACTACTATGGCTACACCTTC
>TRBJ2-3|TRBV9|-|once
CASSVDPNLKGLRDTQYF
TGTGCCAGCAGCGTAGACCCGAATCTCAAGGGGCTTAGAGATACGCAGTATTTT
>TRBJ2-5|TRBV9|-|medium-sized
CASSPWRTGQETQYF
TGTGCCAGCAGCCCGTGGAGGACTGGGCAAGAGACCCAGTACTTC
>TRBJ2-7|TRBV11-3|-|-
CASSLVSAGSSYEQYF
TGTGCCAGCAGCTTAGTTTCGGCAGGAAGCTCCTACGAGCAGTACTTC
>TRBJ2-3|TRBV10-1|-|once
CASSGITDLHDTQYF
TGCGCCAGCAGTGGTATTACAGATCTACATGATACGCAGTATTTT
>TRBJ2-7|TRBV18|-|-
CASSIRTGFNEQYF
TGTGCCAGCTCAATCCGTACAGGGTTCAATGAGCAGTACTTC
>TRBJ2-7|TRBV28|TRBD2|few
CASSGTSGFYEQYF
TGTGCCAGCTCCGGGACTAGCGGCTTCTACGAGCAGTACTTC
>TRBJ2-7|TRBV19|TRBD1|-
CASSNQAQGNYEQYF
TGTGCCAGTAGCAATCAAGCACAGGGGAACTACGAGCAGTACTTC
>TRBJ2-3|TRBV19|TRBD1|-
CASSIRTGTGNTDTQYF
TGTGCCAGTAGTATAAGAACCGGGACAGGGAACACAGATACGCAGTATTTT